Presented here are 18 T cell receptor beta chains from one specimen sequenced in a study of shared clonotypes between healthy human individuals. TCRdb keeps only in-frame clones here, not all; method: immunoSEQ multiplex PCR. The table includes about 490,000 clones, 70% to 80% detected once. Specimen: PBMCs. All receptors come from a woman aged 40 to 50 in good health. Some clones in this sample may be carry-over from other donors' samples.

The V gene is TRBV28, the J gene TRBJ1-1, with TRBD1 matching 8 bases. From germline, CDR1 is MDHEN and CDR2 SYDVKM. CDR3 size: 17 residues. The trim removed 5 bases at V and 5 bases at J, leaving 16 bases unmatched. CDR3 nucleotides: TGTGCCAGCAGTCCGGGGGGGACACAGGGGGTAGGAACTGAAGCTTTCTTT. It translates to CASSPGGTQGVGTEAFF. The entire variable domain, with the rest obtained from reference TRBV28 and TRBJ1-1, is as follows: DVKVTQSSRYLVKRTGEKVFLECVQDMDHENMFWYRQDPGLGLRLIYFSYDVKMKEKGDIPEGYSVSREKKERFSLILESASTNQTSMYLCASSPGGTQGVGTEAFFGQGTRLTVV.

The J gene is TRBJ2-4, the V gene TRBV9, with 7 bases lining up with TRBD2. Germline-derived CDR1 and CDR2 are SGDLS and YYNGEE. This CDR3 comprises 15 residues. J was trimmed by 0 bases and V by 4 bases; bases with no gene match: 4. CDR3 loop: CASSISGLAKNIQYF. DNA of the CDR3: TGTGCCAGCAGCATTAGCGGGCTAGCCAAAAACATTCAGTACTTC.

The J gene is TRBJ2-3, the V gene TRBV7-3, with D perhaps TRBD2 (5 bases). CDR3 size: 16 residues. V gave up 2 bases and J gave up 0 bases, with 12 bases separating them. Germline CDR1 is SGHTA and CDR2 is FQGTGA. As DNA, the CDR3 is TGTGCCAGCAGCTTAGAGGGCGACTCTAGCACAGATACGCAGTATTTT. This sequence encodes CASSLEGDSSTDTQYF.

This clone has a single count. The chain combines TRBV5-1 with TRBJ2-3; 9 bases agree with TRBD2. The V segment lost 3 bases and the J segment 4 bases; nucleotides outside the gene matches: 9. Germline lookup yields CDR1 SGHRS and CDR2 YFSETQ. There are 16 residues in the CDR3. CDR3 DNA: TGCGCCAGCAGCTCCCTAGCGGGACCTGGGGCAGATACGCAGTATTTT. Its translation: CASSSLAGPGADTQYF.

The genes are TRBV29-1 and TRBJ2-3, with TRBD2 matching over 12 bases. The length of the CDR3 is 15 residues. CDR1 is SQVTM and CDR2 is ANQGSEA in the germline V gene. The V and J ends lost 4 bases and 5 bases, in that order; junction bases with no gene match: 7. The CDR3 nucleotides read TGCAGCGTTGCACGACTAGCGGGAGCCGGAGATACGCAGTATTTT. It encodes CSVARLAGAGDTQYF.

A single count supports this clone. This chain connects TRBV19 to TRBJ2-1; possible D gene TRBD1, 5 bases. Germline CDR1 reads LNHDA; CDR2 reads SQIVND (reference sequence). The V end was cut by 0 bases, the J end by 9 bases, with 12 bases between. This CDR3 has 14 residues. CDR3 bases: TGTGCCAGTAGTATAGATCGTGCAAGGGGTGAGCAGTTCTTC. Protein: CASSIDRARGEQFF. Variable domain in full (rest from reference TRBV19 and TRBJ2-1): DGGITQSPKYLFRKEGQNVTLSCEQNLNHDAMYWYRQDPGQGLRLIYYSQIVNDFQKGDIAEGYSVSREKKESFPLTVTSAQKNPTAFYLCASSIDRARGEQFFGPGTRLTVL.

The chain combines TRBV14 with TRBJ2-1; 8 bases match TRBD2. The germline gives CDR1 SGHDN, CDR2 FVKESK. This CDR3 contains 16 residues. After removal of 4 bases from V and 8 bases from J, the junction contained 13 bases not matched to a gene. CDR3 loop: CASSLSLASGFDEQFF. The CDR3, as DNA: TGTGCCAGCAGCCTCTCGTTGGCTAGCGGGTTTGATGAGCAGTTCTTC.

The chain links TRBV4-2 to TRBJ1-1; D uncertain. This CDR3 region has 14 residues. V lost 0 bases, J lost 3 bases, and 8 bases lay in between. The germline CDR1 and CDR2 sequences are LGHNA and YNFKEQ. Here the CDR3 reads CASSQDRSDTEAFF. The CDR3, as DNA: TGTGCCAGCAGCCAAGATAGGTCGGACACTGAAGCTTTCTTT.

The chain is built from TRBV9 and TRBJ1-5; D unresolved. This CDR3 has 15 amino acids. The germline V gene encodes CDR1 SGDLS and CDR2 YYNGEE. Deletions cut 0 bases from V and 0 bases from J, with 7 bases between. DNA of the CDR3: TGTGCCAGCAGCGTAGACCCCCATAGCAATCAGCCCCAGCATTTT. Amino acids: CASSVDPHSNQPQHF.

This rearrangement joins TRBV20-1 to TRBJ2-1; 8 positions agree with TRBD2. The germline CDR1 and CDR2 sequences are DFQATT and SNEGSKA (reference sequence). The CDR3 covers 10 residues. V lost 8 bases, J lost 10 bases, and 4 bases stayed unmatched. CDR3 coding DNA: TGCAGTTATAGCGGGACAGAGCAGTTCTTC. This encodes CSYSGTEQFF.

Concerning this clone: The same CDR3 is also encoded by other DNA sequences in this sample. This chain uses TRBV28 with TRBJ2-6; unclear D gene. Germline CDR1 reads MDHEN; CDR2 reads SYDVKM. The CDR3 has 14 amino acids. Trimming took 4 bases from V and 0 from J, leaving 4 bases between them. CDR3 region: CASSYNSGANVLTF. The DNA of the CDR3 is TGTGCCAGCAGTTACAACTCTGGGGCCAACGTCCTGACTTTC.

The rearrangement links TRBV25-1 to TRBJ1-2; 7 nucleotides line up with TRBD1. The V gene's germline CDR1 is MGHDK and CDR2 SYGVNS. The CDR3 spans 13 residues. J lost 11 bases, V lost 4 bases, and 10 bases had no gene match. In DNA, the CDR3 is TGTGCCAGCAGTGGGAAGGGGACAGAAGGTTACACCTTC. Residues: CASSGKGTEGYTF.

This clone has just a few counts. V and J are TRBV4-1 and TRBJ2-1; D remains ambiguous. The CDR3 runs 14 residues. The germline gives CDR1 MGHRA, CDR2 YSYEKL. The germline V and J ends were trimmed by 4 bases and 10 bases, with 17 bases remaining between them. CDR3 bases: TGCGCCAGCAGCCCAATTCTAAGGGCCAAAGAGCAGTTCTTC. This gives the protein CASSPILRAKEQFF.

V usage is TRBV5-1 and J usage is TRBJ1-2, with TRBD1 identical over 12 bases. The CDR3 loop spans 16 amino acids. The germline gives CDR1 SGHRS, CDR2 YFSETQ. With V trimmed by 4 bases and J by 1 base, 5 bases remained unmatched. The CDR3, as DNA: TGCGCCAGCAGCAGGGGACAGGGGGCGAGTAACTATGGCTACACCTTC. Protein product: CASSRGQGASNYGYTF.

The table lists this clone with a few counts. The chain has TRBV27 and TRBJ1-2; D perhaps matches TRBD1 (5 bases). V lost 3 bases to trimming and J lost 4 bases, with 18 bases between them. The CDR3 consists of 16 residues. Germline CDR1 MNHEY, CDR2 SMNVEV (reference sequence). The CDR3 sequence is CASSFIRALGVYGYTF. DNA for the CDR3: TGTGCCAGCAGTTTCATTCGGGCTCTGGGGGTCTATGGCTACACCTTC.

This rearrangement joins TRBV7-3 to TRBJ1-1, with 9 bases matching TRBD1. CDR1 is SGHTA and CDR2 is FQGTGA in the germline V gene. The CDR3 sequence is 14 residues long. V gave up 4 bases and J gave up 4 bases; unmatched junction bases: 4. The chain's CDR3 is CASSSTGGATEAFF. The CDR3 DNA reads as TGTGCCAGCAGCTCGACAGGGGGGGCCACTGAAGCTTTCTTT. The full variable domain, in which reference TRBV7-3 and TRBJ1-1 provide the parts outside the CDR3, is GAGVSQTPSNKVTEKGKYVELRCDPISGHTALYWYRQSLGQGPEFLIYFQGTGAADDSGLPNDRFFAVRPEGSVSTLKIQRTERGDSAVYLCASSSTGGATEAFFGQGTRLTVV.

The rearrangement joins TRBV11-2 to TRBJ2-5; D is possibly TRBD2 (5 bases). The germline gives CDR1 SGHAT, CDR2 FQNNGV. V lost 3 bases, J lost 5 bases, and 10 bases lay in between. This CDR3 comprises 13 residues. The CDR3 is CASSFAGGETQYF. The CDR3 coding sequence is TGTGCCAGCAGCTTCGCGGGTGGCGAGACCCAGTACTTC.

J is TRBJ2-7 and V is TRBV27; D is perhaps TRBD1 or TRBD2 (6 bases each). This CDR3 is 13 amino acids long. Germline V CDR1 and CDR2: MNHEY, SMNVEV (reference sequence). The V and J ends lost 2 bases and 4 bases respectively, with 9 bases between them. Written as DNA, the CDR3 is TGTGCCAGCAGTTTACTAGGGGGGTACGAGCAGTACTTC. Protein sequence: CASSLLGGYEQYF.